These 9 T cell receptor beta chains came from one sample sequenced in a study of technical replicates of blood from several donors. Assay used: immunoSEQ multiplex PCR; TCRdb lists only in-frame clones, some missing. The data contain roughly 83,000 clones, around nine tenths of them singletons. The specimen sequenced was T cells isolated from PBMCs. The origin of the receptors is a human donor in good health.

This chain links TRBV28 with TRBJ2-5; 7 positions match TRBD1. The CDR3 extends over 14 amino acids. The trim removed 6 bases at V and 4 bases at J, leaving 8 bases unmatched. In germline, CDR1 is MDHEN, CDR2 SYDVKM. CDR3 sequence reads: CASSEIGTVETQYF. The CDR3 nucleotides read TGTGCCAGCAGCGAGATCGGGACAGTAGAGACCCAGTACTTC.

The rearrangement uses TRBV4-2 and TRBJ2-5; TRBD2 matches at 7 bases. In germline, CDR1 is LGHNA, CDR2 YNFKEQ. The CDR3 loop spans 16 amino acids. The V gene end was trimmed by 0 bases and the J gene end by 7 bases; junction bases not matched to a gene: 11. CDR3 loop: CASSQEGGGGVATQYF. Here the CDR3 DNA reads TGTGCCAGCAGCCAAGAGGGAGGTGGGGGGGTTGCGACCCAGTACTTC.

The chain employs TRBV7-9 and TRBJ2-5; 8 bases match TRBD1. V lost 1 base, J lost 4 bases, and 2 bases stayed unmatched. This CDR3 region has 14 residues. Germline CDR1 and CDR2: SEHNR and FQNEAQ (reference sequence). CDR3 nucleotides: TGTGCCAGCAGCTTAGGGCAGGGGGCAGAGACCCAGTACTTC. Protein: CASSLGQGAETQYF.

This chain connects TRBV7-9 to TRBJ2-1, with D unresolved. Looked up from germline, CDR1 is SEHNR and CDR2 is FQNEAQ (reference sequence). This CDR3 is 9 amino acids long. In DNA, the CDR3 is TGTGCAATCCAGGATGAGCAGTTCTTC. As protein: CAIQDEQFF.

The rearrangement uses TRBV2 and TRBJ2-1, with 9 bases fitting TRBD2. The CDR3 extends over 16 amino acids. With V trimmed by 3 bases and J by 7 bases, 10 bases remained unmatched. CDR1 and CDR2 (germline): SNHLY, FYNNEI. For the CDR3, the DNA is TGTGCCAGCAGTGACGGTTTAGCGGGAGATTGGAATGAGCAGTTCTTC. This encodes CASSDGLAGDWNEQFF. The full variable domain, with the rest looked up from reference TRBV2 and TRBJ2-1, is EPEVTQTPSHQVTQMGQEVILRCVPISNHLYFYWYRQILGQKVEFLVSFYNNEISEKSEIFDDQFSVERPDGSNFTLKIRSTKLEDSAMYFCASSDGLAGDWNEQFFGPGTRLTVL.

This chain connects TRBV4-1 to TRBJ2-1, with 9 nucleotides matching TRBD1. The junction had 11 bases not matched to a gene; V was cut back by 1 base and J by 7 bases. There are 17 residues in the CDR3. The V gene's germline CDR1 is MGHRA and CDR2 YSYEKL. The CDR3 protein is CASSQVITGTGSNEQFF. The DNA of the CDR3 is TGCGCCAGCAGCCAAGTAATAACCGGGACAGGGAGTAATGAGCAGTTCTTC.

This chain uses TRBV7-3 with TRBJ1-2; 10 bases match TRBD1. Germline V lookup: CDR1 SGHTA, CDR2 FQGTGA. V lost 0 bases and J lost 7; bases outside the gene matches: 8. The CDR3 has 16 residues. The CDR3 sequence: CASSLTSGTGVIGYTF. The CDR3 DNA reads TGTGCCAGCAGCTTAACATCCGGGACAGGGGTGATTGGCTACACCTTC. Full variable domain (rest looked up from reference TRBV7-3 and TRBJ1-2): GAGVSQTPSNKVTEKGKYVELRCDPISGHTALYWYRQSLGQGPEFLIYFQGTGAADDSGLPNDRFFAVRPEGSVSTLKIQRTERGDSAVYLCASSLTSGTGVIGYTFGSGTRLTVV.

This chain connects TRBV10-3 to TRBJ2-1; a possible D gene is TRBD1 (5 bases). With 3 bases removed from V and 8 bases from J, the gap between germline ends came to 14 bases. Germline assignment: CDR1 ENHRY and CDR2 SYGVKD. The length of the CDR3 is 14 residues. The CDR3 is CAISDLGRVDEQFF. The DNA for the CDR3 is TGTGCCATCAGTGATCTGGGCAGGGTAGATGAGCAGTTCTTC.

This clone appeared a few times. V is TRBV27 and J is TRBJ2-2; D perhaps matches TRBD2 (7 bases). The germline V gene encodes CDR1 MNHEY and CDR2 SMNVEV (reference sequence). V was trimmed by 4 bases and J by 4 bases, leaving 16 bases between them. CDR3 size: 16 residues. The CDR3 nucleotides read TGTGCCAGCAGTTCCCCTGGGGGGGCAGTCACCGGGGAGCTGTTTTTT. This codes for CASSSPGGAVTGELFF.